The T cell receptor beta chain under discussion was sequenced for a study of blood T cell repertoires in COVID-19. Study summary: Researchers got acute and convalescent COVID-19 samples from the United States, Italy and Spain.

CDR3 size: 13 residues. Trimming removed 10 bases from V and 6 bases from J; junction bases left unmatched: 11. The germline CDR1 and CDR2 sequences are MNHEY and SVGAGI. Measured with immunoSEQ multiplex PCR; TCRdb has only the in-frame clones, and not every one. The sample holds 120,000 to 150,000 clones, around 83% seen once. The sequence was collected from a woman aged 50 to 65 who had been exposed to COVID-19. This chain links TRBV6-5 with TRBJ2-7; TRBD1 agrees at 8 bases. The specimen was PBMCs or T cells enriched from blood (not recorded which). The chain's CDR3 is CATAGQGFSEQYF. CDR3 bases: TGTGCCACCGCCGGACAGGGTTTCTCCGAGCAGTACTTC.